Below are 19 T cell receptor beta chains sequenced from a single sample in a study of shared clonotypes between healthy human individuals. Sequencing used immunoSEQ multiplex PCR; TCRdb keeps in-frame clones, though not all of them. Altogether a few hundred thousand clones are present, around 80% being singletons, with the ten largest covering about an eighth. The sequenced material came from PBMCs. These receptors originate from a woman between 35 and 50 years old in good health. Some clones in this sample may be carry-over from other donors' samples.

The rearrangement joins TRBV28 to TRBJ1-6; D is undetermined. Trimming stripped 5 bases from V and 9 bases from J, with 14 bases between. Germline assignment: CDR1 MDHEN and CDR2 SYDVKM. The CDR3 length is 14 residues. The CDR3 sequence is CASSLGRRVSPLHF. CDR3 nucleotides: TGTGCCAGCAGTCTTGGACGGCGAGTTTCACCCCTCCACTTT. The variable domain in full, completed from reference TRBV28 and TRBJ1-6, reads DVKVTQSSRYLVKRTGEKVFLECVQDMDHENMFWYRQDPGLGLRLIYFSYDVKMKEKGDIPEGYSVSREKKERFSLILESASTNQTSMYLCASSLGRRVSPLHFGNGTRLTVT.

The V gene is TRBV27, the J gene TRBJ2-7; 10 bases are shared with TRBD1. Trimming at V came to 10 bases and at J to 2 bases, leaving 23 bases not matched to a gene. The CDR3 consists of 19 residues. The germline V gene has CDR1 MNHEY and CDR2 SMNVEV (reference sequence). The CDR3 spells CATTPFVLTGTGVAYEQYF. CDR3 bases: TGTGCCACAACACCCTTTGTCTTAACCGGGACAGGGGTGGCCTACGAGCAGTACTTC.

This rearrangement joins TRBV6-5 to TRBJ2-3, with a possible D match to TRBD2 (5 bases). In germline, CDR1 is MNHEY, CDR2 SVGAGI. Trimming pared 0 bases from V and 3 bases from J, leaving 13 bases between. The CDR3 totals 16 residues. CDR3 in DNA: TGTGCCAGCAGTTACTCGAGGGTGCGGAGAACAGATACGCAGTATTTT. Its translation is CASSYSRVRRTDTQYF.

The chain joins TRBV4-3 to TRBJ1-1; D is undetermined. Trimming left V 3 bases short and J 0 bases short, with 5 bases between. Germline values: CDR1 LGHNA, CDR2 YSLEER. The CDR3 sequence is 13 residues long. The CDR3 is CASSQIMNTEAFF. The CDR3 coding sequence is TGCGCCAGCAGCCAGATAATGAACACTGAAGCTTTCTTT.

This clone was observed once. V is TRBV7-8 and J is TRBJ2-1; D not resolved. CDR3 size: 17 residues. Germline V gives CDR1 SGHVS, CDR2 FQNEAQ. V was clipped by 2 bases and J by 0 bases, with 14 bases between them. CDR3 sequence (DNA): TGTGCCAGCAGCTTAAGGACGGTGGCCAGCTCCTACAATGAGCAGTTCTTC. The encoded protein is CASSLRTVASSYNEQFF.

This clone appeared a single time. V and J are TRBV6-5 and TRBJ1-5, with a tentative D call TRBD1 (5 bases). Germline assignment: CDR1 MNHEY and CDR2 SVGAGI. The CDR3 sequence is 15 residues long. The V end was cut by 5 bases, the J end by 1 base, with 12 bases between. The CDR3 nucleotides are TGTGCCAGCAGTCAGCAGGGATTGAGCAATCAGCCCCAGCATTTT. Protein: CASSQQGLSNQPQHF.

The chain couples TRBV19 to TRBJ1-1; 9 positions agree with TRBD1. Germline CDR1 LNHDA, CDR2 SQIVND (reference sequence). The CDR3 contains 15 residues. After removal of 5 bases from V and 6 bases from J, the junction contained 10 bases not matched to a gene. The CDR3 loop reads CASSVPDRGAPEAFF. The CDR3 DNA sequence: TGTGCCAGTAGTGTTCCGGACAGGGGAGCCCCTGAAGCTTTCTTT.

J is TRBJ1-1 and V is TRBV15, with unresolved D. V shed 0 bases and J shed 0 bases, with 17 bases lying between them. The germline CDR1 and CDR2 sequences are LNHNV and YYDKDF (reference sequence). This CDR3 is 18 amino acids long. CDR3 in DNA: TGTGCCACCAGCAGAGATCATTGGCGGGAATTGGTGAACACTGAAGCTTTCTTT. Its translation: CATSRDHWRELVNTEAFF.

The chain has TRBV5-4 and TRBJ2-1; tentative D call: TRBD2 (6 bases). Trimming cost V 10 bases and J 6 bases, with 17 bases left between them. CDR3 length: 13 amino acids. Germline V gene lookup returns CDR1 SGHNT and CDR2 YYREEE (reference sequence). CDR3 protein: CAYSALAPNEQFF. DNA for the CDR3: TGTGCCTACTCCGCCCTAGCGCCCAATGAGCAGTTCTTC.

This clone was observed a handful of times. The chain joins TRBV29-1 to TRBJ2-7; a possible D gene is TRBD2 (7 bases). Germline CDR1 reads SQVTM; CDR2 reads ANQGSEA. The CDR3 is 12 amino acids. Trimming cost V 7 bases and J 7 bases, with 17 bases left between them. Here the CDR3 DNA reads TGCAGCGGACGGACCAGGGGAGGGGAGCAGTACTTC. The encoded protein is CSGRTRGGEQYF.

The V call is TRBV4-2, the J call TRBJ2-3; 8 nucleotides match TRBD2. This CDR3 is built from 15 residues. The junction had 2 bases not matched to a gene; V was cut back by 3 bases and J by 0 bases. Germline V lookup: CDR1 LGHNA, CDR2 YNFKEQ. The CDR3 sequence: CASSQASGSTDTQYF. CDR3 nucleotide sequence: TGTGCCAGCAGCCAGGCTAGCGGGAGCACAGATACGCAGTATTTT.

This clone is a singleton in its sample. The chain has TRBV11-2 and TRBJ2-3, with D possibly being TRBD1 (6 bases). The CDR3 is made up of 14 amino acids. Germline CDR1 SGHAT, CDR2 FQNNGV. The V end lost 5 bases, the J end lost 5 bases, and 14 bases lay between the germline ends. The CDR3 spells CASSPPRGGDTQYF. The CDR3 DNA reads TGTGCCAGCAGCCCCCCCAGGGGTGGAGATACGCAGTATTTT.

The rearrangement links TRBV11-2 to TRBJ2-1; no definite D call. The CDR3 extends over 14 amino acids. Germline V gene data show CDR1 as SGHAT and CDR2 as FQNNGV. Trimming pared 2 bases from V and 5 bases from J, leaving 10 bases between. CDR3 sequence (DNA): TGTGCCAGCAGCTTATTTTTTGTGGACAATGAGCAGTTCTTC. Translation gives CASSLFFVDNEQFF.

The chain carries TRBV7-9 and TRBJ2-5; D may be TRBD1 (6 bases). The germline gives CDR1 SEHNR, CDR2 FQNEAQ (reference sequence). This CDR3 contains 15 residues. Trimming removed 5 bases from V and 1 base from J, with 14 bases in between. The CDR3 loop reads CASSPWTAPQETQYF. CDR3 sequence (DNA): TGTGCCAGCAGCCCTTGGACAGCTCCCCAAGAGACCCAGTACTTC.

This chain connects TRBV7-6 to TRBJ2-7; D unclear. Germline loops: CDR1 SGHVS, CDR2 FNYEAQ. The CDR3 is made up of 13 amino acids. V lost 0 bases, J lost 3 bases, and 6 bases lay in between. CDR3 region: CASSLARSYEQYF. The CDR3 nucleotides read TGTGCCAGCAGCTTAGCAAGGAGCTACGAGCAGTACTTC.

The chain uses TRBV7-8 and TRBJ2-2, with TRBD2 matching 10 bases. The junction had 20 bases not matched to a gene; V was cut back by 5 bases and J by 5 bases. CDR3 length: 20 residues. From germline, CDR1 is SGHVS and CDR2 FQNEAQ. CDR3 in amino acids: CASSPRGALAGTSGTGELFF. In DNA, the CDR3 is TGTGCCAGCAGCCCTAGGGGAGCACTAGCGGGAACCTCGGGGACCGGGGAGCTGTTTTTT.

V usage is TRBV9 and J usage is TRBJ2-1; TRBD1 aligns across 7 bases. CDR1 and CDR2 (germline): SGDLS, YYNGEE. CDR3 length equals 15 residues. J gave up 1 base and V 3 bases, and 4 bases lay outside the gene matches. This CDR3 is CASSEGAGSYNEQFF. DNA of the CDR3: TGTGCCAGCAGCGAGGGGGCAGGTTCCTACAATGAGCAGTTCTTC. The full variable domain, with the rest looked up from reference TRBV9 and TRBJ2-1, is DSGVTQTPKHLITATGQRVTLRCSPRSGDLSVYWYQQSLDQGLQFLIQYYNGEERAKGNILERFSAQQFPDLHSELNLSSLELGDSALYFCASSEGAGSYNEQFFGPGTRLTVL.

V gene TRBV29-1 combines with J gene TRBJ2-3; the D is unclear. Germline-derived CDR1 and CDR2 are SQVTM and ANQGSEA. V lost 3 bases and J lost 6, with 13 bases in between. The CDR3 is made up of 13 amino acids. The CDR3 loop reads CSVDSSVGDTQYF. The CDR3 bases are TGCAGCGTTGACTCTAGTGTGGGCGATACGCAGTATTTT.

The rearrangement links TRBV5-4 to TRBJ2-1, with a tentative D call TRBD1 (6 bases). V lost 9 bases and J lost 1, with 8 bases in between. Germline assignment: CDR1 SGHNT and CDR2 YYREEE (reference sequence). The CDR3 is 12 amino acids. CDR3 protein: CATGQSYNEQFF. The CDR3 DNA sequence: TGTGCCACTGGACAGTCCTACAATGAGCAGTTCTTC.